A single sample is the source of the 27 T cell receptor beta chains below, sequenced in a study of blood T cells in healthy people across ages. A second PCR, run for about 7 to 11 cycles, used a sample-barcoded 5' primer plus a J-beta primer mix. One entry per CDR3 protein results from TCRdb running MiXCR on the 5' RACE reads. The top ten hold less than 20% of the sample, which has about 570,000 distinct CDR3 sequences, 25% to 30% seen once. The sample comprised blood. These receptors were collected from a woman aged 70-85 years in good health.

In its sample, this clonotype was seen a few times. The V gene is TRBV5-1, the J gene TRBJ2-7, with D possibly matching TRBD1 (5 bases). This CDR3 is built from 15 residues. With 0 bases removed from V and 5 bases from J, the gap between germline ends came to 15 bases. From germline, CDR1 is SGHRS and CDR2 YFSETQ. The CDR3 bases are TGCGCCAGCAGCTTGGGGGGCAGGTCCGAGGACGAGCAGTACTTC. Its protein product is CASSLGGRSEDEQYF.

This clonotype has just a few counts. The V call is TRBV9, the J call TRBJ1-4; D is unclear. The CDR3 loop spans 14 amino acids. Between the trimmed V and J ends, which lost 7 bases and 4 bases, there was a span of 14 bases. Germline assignment: CDR1 SGDLS and CDR2 YYNGEE. DNA for the CDR3: TGTGCCAGCGCCCCCGGGGTTATTAATGAAAAACTGTTTTTT. Its protein product is CASAPGVINEKLFF.

The chain has TRBV20-1 and TRBJ2-5, with 11 bases matching TRBD2. V gave up 5 bases and J gave up 2 bases; unmatched junction bases: 13. CDR1 and CDR2 (germline): DFQATT, SNEGSKA (reference sequence). The CDR3 contains 17 residues. This CDR3 is CSASGHTTSGIQETQYF. The CDR3 bases are TGCAGTGCTTCCGGACACACGACTAGCGGGATACAAGAGACCCAGTACTTC.

This chain uses TRBV29-1 with TRBJ2-3; D unclear. Germline V gives CDR1 SQVTM, CDR2 ANQGSEA. The V and J ends lost 3 bases and 1 base respectively, with 8 bases between them. The CDR3 consists of 13 residues. The chain's CDR3 is CSVDARGTDTQYF. DNA of the CDR3: TGCAGCGTTGATGCGCGTGGCACAGATACGCAGTATTTT.

CDR3 protein: CASSLDTSISYEQYV. The CDR3 nucleotides are TGTGCCAGCAGCCTGGACACCTCAATCTCCTACGAGCAGTACGTC. The chain carries TRBV6-6 and TRBJ2-7; TRBD1 is a possible D gene (5 bases). This CDR3 spans 15 amino acids. The germline V gene has CDR1 MNHNY and CDR2 SVGAGI (reference sequence). The ends were cut back, 6 bases at V and 0 bases at J, with 15 bases in the middle.

The CDR3 nucleotides are TGCGCCAGCAGCCAAGGAATGGGGCGGCGGGATGAGCAGTTCTTC. Amino acid sequence: CASSQGMGRRDEQFF. The rearrangement uses TRBV4-3 and TRBJ2-1, with D perhaps given as TRBD1 or TRBD2 (5 bases each). The CDR3 contains 15 residues. Germline values: CDR1 LGHNA, CDR2 YSLEER. V shed 1 base and J shed 8 bases, with 15 bases lying between them.

This clonotype was observed many times. The rearrangement joins TRBV4-3 to TRBJ1-2; a weak D match, TRBD1 (5 bases). In germline, CDR1 is LGHNA, CDR2 YSLEER. The CDR3 runs 14 residues. V lost 4 bases to trimming and J lost 4 bases, with 13 bases between them. Here the CDR3 DNA reads TGCGCCAGCAGCCTCGAGAGGGGTGGCTATGGCTACACCTTC. It codes for CASSLERGGYGYTF.

This clonotype was counted between two and nine times. CDR3 loop: CASSPGPFTGIGEKLFF. CDR3 DNA: TGCGCCAGCAGCCCTGGCCCCTTTACAGGGATTGGGGAAAAACTGTTTTTT. The chain recombines TRBV4-1 with TRBJ1-4; TRBD1 might be the D (6 bases). The germline V gene encodes CDR1 MGHRA and CDR2 YSYEKL. CDR3 length: 17 amino acids. Trimming shortened V by 4 bases and J by 8 bases, and 23 bases separated the two germline ends.

Of note for this clonotype: A much larger clone sits a single nucleotide away, making a read error possible. The chain uses TRBV7-2 and TRBJ1-6, with D perhaps TRBD1 (6 bases). The CDR3 sequence is 13 residues long. Per germline, CDR1 SGHTA and CDR2 FQGNSA. Trimming shortened V by 4 bases and J by 8 bases, and 9 bases separated the two germline ends. In DNA form, the CDR3 reads TGTGCCAGCAGCTCGAACAGGGATTCACCCCTCCACTTT. Protein product: CASSSNRDSPLHF.

This clonotype was seen at least ten times. This chain uses TRBV2 with TRBJ2-3, with TRBD2 identical over 10 bases. The V segment lost 9 bases and the J segment 2 bases; nucleotides outside the gene matches: 8. Germline V gene data show CDR1 as SNHLY and CDR2 as FYNNEI. The CDR3 length is 15 residues. CDR3 nucleotides: TGTGCCAGATCCCTAGCGGGGGCCCCCACAGATACGCAGTATTTT. It specifies CARSLAGAPTDTQYF.

The chain combines TRBV29-1 with TRBJ2-5; TRBD1 aligns across 7 bases. Germline lookup yields CDR1 SQVTM and CDR2 ANQGSEA. V was clipped by 8 bases and J by 2 bases; unmatched bases: 5. The CDR3 length is 12 residues. CDR3 sequence (DNA): TGCAGCACCCGACAGGGACAAGAGACCCAGTACTTC. As protein: CSTRQGQETQYF.

The V call is TRBV7-3, the J call TRBJ2-3; D is ambiguous. With 2 bases removed from V and 0 bases from J, the gap between germline ends came to 9 bases. Germline V lookup: CDR1 SGHTA, CDR2 FQGTGA. This CDR3 contains 15 residues. The CDR3 DNA reads as TGTGCCAGCAGCTTATTCGGTAGAAGCACAGATACGCAGTATTTT. Protein: CASSLFGRSTDTQYF.

The chain is built from TRBV20-1 and TRBJ1-4, with D hard to call. The V gene lost 5 bases and the J gene lost 3 bases, with 7 bases spanning the gap. The CDR3 sequence is 12 residues long. Per the germline V gene, CDR1 is DFQATT and CDR2 is SNEGSKA (reference sequence). The CDR3 DNA reads as TGCAGTGCTTCGAGGCCTAATGAAAAACTGTTTTTT. Its protein product is CSASRPNEKLFF.

The J gene is TRBJ2-1, the V gene TRBV20-1, with 11 bases that match TRBD2. CDR3 length: 13 residues. The germline V gene encodes CDR1 DFQATT and CDR2 SNEGSKA (reference sequence). V lost 6 bases and J lost 3; bases outside the gene matches: 1. The CDR3 region has the DNA TGCAGTGCCCTAGCGGGGGGCTACAATGAGCAGTTCTTC. Translating it yields CSALAGGYNEQFF.

The table lists this clonotype with a few counts. The chain carries TRBV5-1 and TRBJ1-2, with D possibly TRBD1 on 5 matching bases. CDR1 is SGHRS, CDR2 YFSETQ, per germline. Trimming took off 0 bases at V and 8 bases at J, with 14 bases between the two ends. This CDR3 spans 14 amino acids. CDR3 in DNA: TGCGCCAGCAGCTTGGCCCCCAGGGCAGACGGCTACACCTTC. Translated: CASSLAPRADGYTF.

This chain connects TRBV19 to TRBJ1-2, with 8 nucleotides matching TRBD1. The germline gives CDR1 LNHDA, CDR2 SQIVND (reference sequence). Trimming took 4 bases from V and 7 from J; bases not matched to a gene: 8. The CDR3 totals 14 residues. The chain's CDR3 is CASSSGQGSVGYTF. In DNA form, the CDR3 reads TGTGCCAGTAGTAGCGGACAGGGTAGTGTTGGCTACACCTTC.

The chain employs TRBV7-2 and TRBJ2-1, with 9 bases lining up with TRBD1. The germline V gene encodes CDR1 SGHTA and CDR2 FQGNSA. CDR3 length equals 14 residues. Trimming removed 5 bases from V and 5 bases from J; junction bases left unmatched: 4. CDR3 amino acids: CASSPWTGDNEQFF. CDR3 DNA: TGTGCCAGCAGCCCCTGGACAGGGGACAATGAGCAGTTCTTC.

This chain uses TRBV18 with TRBJ1-2, with D unresolved. The CDR3 covers 15 residues. Trimming stripped 0 bases from V and 1 base from J, with 9 bases between. Germline V lookup: CDR1 KGHSH, CDR2 LQKENI. The CDR3 DNA follows: TGTGCCAGCTCACCACCGGCCGGCCTTAACTATGGCTACACCTTC. As protein: CASSPPAGLNYGYTF. The full variable domain, with the rest looked up from reference TRBV18 and TRBJ1-2, is NAGVMQNPRHLVRRRGQEARLRCSPMKGHSHVYWYRQLPEEGLKFMVYLQKENIIDESGMPKERFSAEFPKEGPSILRIQQVVRGDSAAYFCASSPPAGLNYGYTFGSGTRLTVV.

This clonotype showed up just a few times. The V gene is TRBV10-3, the J gene TRBJ2-5, with D hard to call. The CDR3 runs 17 residues. Germline lookup yields CDR1 ENHRY and CDR2 SYGVKD. V was clipped by 2 bases and J by 2 bases, with 18 bases between them. The CDR3 sequence: CAISEGSLVGLQETQYF. CDR3 sequence (DNA): TGTGCCATCAGTGAGGGATCGCTAGTGGGGTTACAAGAGACCCAGTACTTC.

This clonotype was observed a handful of times. This chain uses TRBV7-9 with TRBJ2-4, with 7 bases fitting TRBD1. The CDR3 has 17 residues. Germline CDR1 is SEHNR and CDR2 is FQNEAQ (reference sequence). The trim removed 5 bases at V and 7 bases at J, leaving 17 bases unmatched. The CDR3 DNA reads as TGTGCCAGCAGCCCACACAGGGGCAGGGCCAAAGGGAACATTCAGTACTTC. Its translation: CASSPHRGRAKGNIQYF.

This clonotype occurred a few times. This chain joins TRBV29-1 and TRBJ1-3; D unclear. The CDR3 extends over 13 amino acids. Trimming pared 1 base from V and 2 bases from J, leaving 6 bases between. CDR1 is SQVTM and CDR2 is ANQGSEA in the germline V gene. The CDR3 loop reads CSVEGVAGNTIYF. The CDR3 DNA follows: TGCAGCGTTGAAGGGGTCGCTGGAAACACCATATATTTT.

This clonotype was seen many times. The rearrangement links TRBV7-9 to TRBJ1-1; the D is unclear. Germline V gene data show CDR1 as SEHNR and CDR2 as FQNEAQ (reference sequence). V lost 5 bases to trimming and J lost 1 base, with 14 bases between them. The CDR3 totals 15 residues. CDR3 coding DNA: TGTGCCAGCAGCCCCGAGCGGCGGCCGAACACTGAAGCTTTCTTT. This sequence encodes CASSPERRPNTEAFF.

V and J are TRBV24-1 and TRBJ1-5, with 7 nucleotides matching TRBD1. The V and J ends lost 8 bases and 2 bases, in that order; junction bases with no gene match: 2. This CDR3 region has 13 residues. The germline gives CDR1 KGHDR, CDR2 SFDVKD. The CDR3: CATTGGRNQPQHF. The CDR3 DNA follows: TGTGCCACCACAGGGGGTCGCAATCAGCCCCAGCATTTT.

V gene TRBV7-2 combines with J gene TRBJ1-1; 7 bases are a match to TRBD1. Germline values: CDR1 SGHTA, CDR2 FQGNSA. V lost 3 bases to trimming and J lost 5 bases; unmatched junction nucleotides: 6. The CDR3 contains 14 residues. CDR3 sequence (DNA): TGTGCCAGCAGCTTTAGACAGGGAAGAACTGAAGCTTTCTTT. It specifies CASSFRQGRTEAFF. Based on the CDR3 plus reference TRBV7-2 and TRBJ1-1, the full variable domain is GAGVSQSPSNKVTEKGKDVELRCDPISGHTALYWYRQSLGQGLEFLIYFQGNSAPDKSGLPSDRFSAERTGGSVSTLTIQRTQQEDSAVYLCASSFRQGRTEAFFGQGTRLTVV.

The chain carries TRBV24-1 and TRBJ1-5; D perhaps matches TRBD1 (5 bases). With 9 bases removed from V and 2 bases from J, the gap between germline ends came to 13 bases. Germline loops: CDR1 KGHDR, CDR2 SFDVKD. The CDR3 sequence is 14 residues long. This chain's CDR3 is CATQGADGNQPQHF. The DNA for the CDR3 is TGTGCCACCCAAGGGGCAGATGGCAATCAGCCCCAGCATTTT.

This clonotype has just a few counts. The CDR3 end shows no conserved phenylalanine or tryptophan, and so a read error is likely. The V call is TRBV20-1, the J call TRBJ2-5; TRBD2 aligns across 13 bases. The closer fit of TRBJ2-1 to the DNA end suggests the J call may be wrong. This CDR3 region has 17 residues. The germline V gene encodes CDR1 DFQATT and CDR2 SNEGSKA (reference sequence). DNA of the CDR3: TGCAGTGCTAGACTCAGACTAGCGGGGGGCTTGGGGAATGAGCAGTTCCTC. This sequence encodes CSARLRLAGGLGNEQFL.

The V call is TRBV7-2, the J call TRBJ1-2; D unresolved. Trimming took 1 base from V and 6 from J, leaving 15 bases between them. Germline V CDR1 and CDR2: SGHTA, FQGNSA. CDR3 size: 15 residues. The CDR3: CASSLVRAQSHGYTF. The CDR3 DNA reads TGTGCCAGCAGCTTAGTACGGGCTCAGAGCCATGGCTACACCTTC.